This entry lists 8 T cell receptor beta chains sequenced from one sample in a study of cytomegalovirus exposure and HLA in healthy donors. 60 Vbeta and 13 Jbeta primers were used in PCR. TCRdb keeps only in-frame clones here, not all; method: immunoSEQ multiplex PCR. This repertoire shows some 180,000 clones, 85% found once; its top ten account for approximately 2.4%. Specimen: PBMCs. These receptors were obtained from a woman aged 45-59 years in good health and CMV-seronegative.

Turning to this clone: The same CDR3 also results from other DNA sequences found in this sample. V and J are TRBV4-1 and TRBJ2-3; 9 bases line up with TRBD2. Germline V gives CDR1 MGHRA, CDR2 YSYEKL. V shed 0 bases, J shed 3 bases, and the junction held 10 bases outside the gene matches. The CDR3 has 18 amino acids. The CDR3 nucleotides read TGCGCCAGCAGCCAAGAAGATCGTAGCGGGAGTATGACAGATACGCAGTATTTT. It codes for CASSQEDRSGSMTDTQYF.

This chain links TRBV19 with TRBJ1-1; 8 bases map to TRBD1. With 5 bases clipped from V and 4 bases from J, the junction kept 18 bases outside the gene matches. Germline V lookup: CDR1 LNHDA, CDR2 SQIVND (reference sequence). The CDR3 spans 18 residues. The CDR3 protein is CASSPRTGWEESGTEAFF. The CDR3 coding sequence is TGTGCCAGTAGTCCCCGGACAGGGTGGGAGGAAAGTGGCACTGAAGCTTTCTTT.

The chain couples TRBV5-4 to TRBJ2-1; TRBD2 matches 14 bases. Germline values: CDR1 SGHNT, CDR2 YYREEE (reference sequence). The trim removed 4 bases at V and 7 bases at J, leaving 10 bases unmatched. The CDR3 length is 17 residues. The CDR3 DNA is TGTGCCAGCAGCGGCGGGACTAGCGGGAGCTTACTGAATGAGCAGTTCTTC. Its translation is CASSGGTSGSLLNEQFF.

V gene TRBV28 combines with J gene TRBJ2-4; 9 nucleotides agree with TRBD2. Unmatched junction bases numbered 7, after V lost 3 bases and J lost 16 bases. Germline lookup yields CDR1 MDHEN and CDR2 SYDVKM. The CDR3 covers 12 residues. CDR3 in amino acids: CASSFASGKEYF. Here the CDR3 DNA reads TGTGCCAGCAGTTTTGCTAGCGGGAAGGAATACTTC.

This clone has only a few counts. The rearrangement uses TRBV30 and TRBJ1-5, with unresolved D. The CDR3 extends over 13 amino acids. Germline V gene data show CDR1 as GTSNPN and CDR2 as SVGIG (reference sequence). The V end lost 0 bases, the J end lost 6 bases, and 9 bases lay between the germline ends. CDR3 nucleotides: TGTGCCTGGAGTGTAGACACGGCTCAGCCCCAGCATTTT. Amino acids: CAWSVDTAQPQHF.

CDR3 sequence: CASSVASGVSTDTQYF. For the CDR3, the DNA is TGTGCCAGCAGCGTAGCTAGCGGGGTCAGCACAGATACGCAGTATTTT. The chain couples TRBV9 to TRBJ2-3; 9 positions match TRBD2. CDR1 and CDR2 from the germline V gene are SGDLS and YYNGEE. With V trimmed by 0 bases and J by 0 bases, 2 bases remained unmatched. This CDR3 is built from 16 residues.

The rearrangement joins TRBV28 to TRBJ2-7; 14 bases match TRBD2. The CDR3 has 15 amino acids. CDR1 is MDHEN, CDR2 SYDVKM, per germline. V dropped 6 bases and J dropped 4; count of bases not matched to a gene: 5. CDR3 nucleotide sequence: TGTGCCAGCAGGCGACTAGCGGGAGGGTTTTACGAGCAGTACTTC. Its translation: CASRRLAGGFYEQYF.

This clone was picked up one time. The J gene is TRBJ2-3, the V gene TRBV19; 12 bases match TRBD2. Germline V gene lookup returns CDR1 LNHDA and CDR2 SQIVND (reference sequence). Unmatched junction bases numbered 10, after V lost 6 bases and J lost 6 bases. The CDR3 loop spans 16 amino acids. The CDR3 sequence is CASSPVGLAGKDTQYF. The CDR3, as DNA: TGTGCCAGTAGCCCTGTTGGACTAGCGGGAAAGGATACGCAGTATTTT.